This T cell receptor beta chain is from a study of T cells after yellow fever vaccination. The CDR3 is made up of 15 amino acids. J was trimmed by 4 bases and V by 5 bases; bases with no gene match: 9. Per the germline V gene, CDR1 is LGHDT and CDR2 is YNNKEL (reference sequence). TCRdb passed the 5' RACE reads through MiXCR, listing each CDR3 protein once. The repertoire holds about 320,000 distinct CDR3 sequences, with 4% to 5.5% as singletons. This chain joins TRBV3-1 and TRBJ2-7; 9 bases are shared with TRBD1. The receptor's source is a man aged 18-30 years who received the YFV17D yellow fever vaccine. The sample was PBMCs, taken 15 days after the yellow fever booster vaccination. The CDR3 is CASSGGTGIWYEQYF. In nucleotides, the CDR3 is TGTGCCAGCAGCGGCGGGACAGGGATATGGTACGAGCAGTACTTC.